The clone carrying this T cell receptor (beta chain) was observed many times. These data originate in a study of neurological immune-mediated disorders. The CDR3 has 11 residues. Per germline, CDR1 DFQATT and CDR2 SNEGSKA (reference sequence). Trimming removed 3 bases at V and 5 bases at J, with 8 bases between. TCRdb reprocessed the 5' RACE reads with MiXCR, giving one entry per CDR3 protein. The sample consists of about 58,000 distinct CDR3 sequences, about 3.3% of them appearing once. The chain combines TRBV20-1 with TRBJ2-7; tentatively, D is TRBD1 (6 bases). The material sequenced was PBMCs. The clonotype comes from a woman aged 55 to 70 with multiple sclerosis. The CDR3 DNA sequence: TGCAGTGCTAGCTCAGGGGACGAGCAGTACTTC. As protein: CSASSGDEQYF.